These 17 T cell receptor beta chains came from one sample sequenced in a study of blood T cell repertoires in COVID-19. Data came from immunoSEQ multiplex PCR; TCRdb stores just in-frame clones and leaves some out. This sample yields about 100,000 clones, of which 79% are seen a single time; over 15% belongs to the top ten. The sequencing sample was made of peripheral blood. These TCRs come from a woman older than 75 with active or convalescent COVID-19.

J is TRBJ1-5 and V is TRBV14, with 9 positions matching TRBD1. From germline, CDR1 is SGHDN and CDR2 FVKESK. The CDR3 totals 13 residues. Unmatched junction bases numbered 4, after V lost 6 bases and J lost 7 bases. CDR3: CASSTGGEQPQHF. As DNA, the CDR3 is TGTGCCAGCAGTACAGGGGGCGAACAGCCCCAGCATTTT. The full variable domain, with the rest looked up from reference TRBV14 and TRBJ1-5, is EAGVTQFPSHSVIEKGQTVTLRCDPISGHDNLYWYRRVMGKEIKFLLHFVKESKQDESGMPNNRFLAERTGGTYSTLKVQPAELEDSGVYFCASSTGGEQPQHFGDGTRLSIL.

The chain has TRBV6-6 and TRBJ2-1, with 8 bases fitting TRBD2. Germline CDR1 MNHNY, CDR2 SVGAGI (reference sequence). The CDR3 consists of 16 residues. The J segment lost 7 bases and the V segment lost 4 bases, leaving 12 bases of the junction unmatched. The CDR3 reads CASSSPSAGVGNEQFF. Written as DNA, the CDR3 is TGTGCCAGCAGTTCCCCTTCAGCGGGAGTAGGGAATGAGCAGTTCTTC.

The chain recombines TRBV25-1 with TRBJ2-6; 10 bases line up with TRBD1. The CDR3 length is 17 residues. Germline V CDR1 and CDR2: MGHDK, SYGVNS. After removal of 4 bases from V and 2 bases from J, the junction contained 5 bases not matched to a gene. The chain's CDR3 is CASSARQGAAGANVLTF. The CDR3 bases are TGTGCCAGCAGTGCGCGACAGGGGGCGGCTGGGGCCAACGTCCTGACTTTC.

The V and J genes are TRBV10-2 and TRBJ2-1, with 8 bases that match TRBD1. There are 14 residues in the CDR3. V lost 6 bases and J lost 2; bases outside the gene matches: 3. Germline assignment: CDR1 WSHSY and CDR2 SAAADI. This CDR3 reads CASRGQGAYNEQFF. The CDR3 DNA reads TGCGCCAGCAGAGGACAGGGTGCCTACAATGAGCAGTTCTTC.

V is TRBV19 and J is TRBJ2-7; 8 bases match TRBD1. CDR1 is LNHDA, CDR2 SQIVND, per germline (reference sequence). The CDR3 is 16 residues long. V lost 5 bases to trimming and J lost 5 bases; unmatched junction nucleotides: 14. CDR3 region: CASSRLPDRVSHEQYF. The CDR3 region has the DNA TGTGCCAGTAGTCGCCTCCCGGACAGGGTGTCCCACGAGCAGTACTTC. Full variable domain (rest looked up from reference TRBV19 and TRBJ2-7): DGGITQSPKYLFRKEGQNVTLSCEQNLNHDAMYWYRQDPGQGLRLIYYSQIVNDFQKGDIAEGYSVSREKKESFPLTVTSAQKNPTAFYLCASSRLPDRVSHEQYFGPGTRLTVT.

The chain couples TRBV9 to TRBJ2-5; D perhaps matches TRBD1 (5 bases). Per the germline V gene, CDR1 is SGDLS and CDR2 is YYNGEE. The ends were cut back, 4 bases at V and 7 bases at J, with 14 bases in the middle. This CDR3 region has 13 residues. The CDR3 sequence is CASSPASTGTQYF. The CDR3 nucleotides are TGTGCCAGCAGCCCGGCCTCTACAGGGACCCAGTACTTC. Using reference TRBV9 and TRBJ2-5 for the parts outside the CDR3, the full variable domain is DSGVTQTPKHLITATGQRVTLRCSPRSGDLSVYWYQQSLDQGLQFLIQYYNGEERAKGNILERFSAQQFPDLHSELNLSSLELGDSALYFCASSPASTGTQYFGPGTRLLVL.

This sequence joins TRBV28 and TRBJ2-4; D remains unclear. The ends were cut back, 4 bases at V and 0 bases at J, with 13 bases in the middle. The CDR3 has 16 amino acids. The germline CDR1 and CDR2 sequences are MDHEN and SYDVKM. CDR3 in DNA: TGTGCCAGCAGTTCCCCGGCGGTTCCAGCCAAAAACATTCAGTACTTC. It is translated as CASSSPAVPAKNIQYF.

This clone was recorded a few times. This chain uses TRBV7-8 with TRBJ2-7; D unresolved. V was shortened by 0 bases and J by 6 bases, with 6 bases between the two germline ends. Germline CDR1 is SGHVS and CDR2 is FQNEAQ. The CDR3 spans 12 residues. CDR3 bases: TGTGCCAGCAGCTTAGCTCGAGGCGAGCAGTACTTC. Its protein product is CASSLARGEQYF.

This sequence joins TRBV4-1 and TRBJ2-1; 7 nucleotides agree with TRBD2. The CDR3 covers 18 residues. Trimming cost V 0 bases and J 4 bases; bases outside gene matches: 12. The germline CDR1 and CDR2 sequences are MGHRA and YSYEKL. The DNA for the CDR3 is TGCGCCAGCAGCCAAGACAGCTGGGGGGGTTTGGGATACAATGAGCAGTTCTTC. Its translation: CASSQDSWGGLGYNEQFF.

CDR3 protein: CASNHGLEGLEQYF. The DNA for the CDR3 is TGTGCCAGCAACCACGGACTAGAGGGCCTCGAGCAGTACTTC. This rearrangement joins TRBV7-2 to TRBJ2-7, with TRBD2 identical over 7 bases. Looked up from germline, CDR1 is SGHTA and CDR2 is FQGNSA. The CDR3 has 14 residues. Trimming cost V 7 bases and J 6 bases; bases outside gene matches: 12.

The chain recombines TRBV6-5 with TRBJ1-5; no definite D call. V was clipped by 0 bases and J by 6 bases, with 6 bases between them. Germline V gene data show CDR1 as MNHEY and CDR2 as SVGAGI. This CDR3 contains 13 residues. The CDR3 DNA follows: TGTGCCAGCAGTTACTCCTGGGCTCAGCCCCAGCATTTT. This sequence encodes CASSYSWAQPQHF.

CDR3 sequence (DNA): TGTGCCAGTAGGCCAAAATTGGCGGGAGGGTGGTACAATGAGCAGTTCTTC. Translating it yields CASRPKLAGGWYNEQFF. The chain combines TRBV19 with TRBJ2-1; 9 positions match TRBD2. There are 17 residues in the CDR3. V gave up 6 bases and J gave up 4 bases; unmatched junction bases: 13. Per the germline V gene, CDR1 is LNHDA and CDR2 is SQIVND (reference sequence).

J is TRBJ1-4 and V is TRBV7-9, with D possibly matching TRBD1 (6 bases). The length of the CDR3 is 14 residues. V was pared by 4 bases and J by 2 bases, with 8 bases between. Germline V lookup: CDR1 SEHNR, CDR2 FQNEAQ (reference sequence). This CDR3 is CASSSGQTNEKLFF. CDR3 coding DNA: TGTGCCAGCAGCTCCGGACAGACTAATGAAAAACTGTTTTTT.

The sample holds a few counts of this clone. The chain employs TRBV5-4 and TRBJ1-1, with D unclear. Germline V gene sequence: CDR1 SGHNT, CDR2 YYREEE (reference sequence). V gave up 0 bases and J gave up 8 bases, with 11 bases separating them. This CDR3 has 13 amino acids. CDR3 in amino acids: CASSLDFDGEAFF. In nucleotides, the CDR3 is TGTGCCAGCAGCTTGGATTTTGACGGGGAAGCTTTCTTT.

This clone was observed a few times. The chain links TRBV5-4 to TRBJ2-7, with a tentative D call TRBD1 (6 bases). CDR1 SGHNT and CDR2 YYREEE come from the germline V gene (reference sequence). The length of the CDR3 is 14 residues. With 1 base removed from V and 5 bases from J, the gap between germline ends came to 13 bases. This CDR3 reads CASSLSDRMDEQYF. CDR3 coding DNA: TGTGCCAGCAGCTTGAGTGACAGGATGGACGAGCAGTACTTC.

The chain employs TRBV4-2 and TRBJ2-7; possible D gene TRBD2, 5 bases. The CDR3 runs to 14 residues. V dropped 5 bases and J dropped 3 bases, with 14 bases sitting between them. Germline lookup yields CDR1 LGHNA and CDR2 YNFKEQ. CDR3 coding DNA: TGTGCCAGCAGCGTTGGAGCCGGGGTCTACGAGCAGTACTTC. Amino acid sequence: CASSVGAGVYEQYF.

This clone was found once. CDR3 sequence reads: CASSHDRGRWNEQFF. The CDR3 DNA is TGTGCCAGCAGCCACGACAGGGGGCGCTGGAATGAGCAGTTCTTC. V gene TRBV6-5 combines with J gene TRBJ2-1; 10 bases map to TRBD1. Germline CDR1 is MNHEY and CDR2 is SVGAGI. This CDR3 has 15 residues. Trimming cost V 6 bases and J 7 bases; bases outside gene matches: 9.